The clone carrying this T cell receptor (beta chain) was recorded many times. Its antigen is currently unknown. TCRdb used MiXCR to reprocess the multiplex PCR reads, holding one entry per CDR3 protein. The repertoire has about 150,000 distinct CDR3 sequences, around 22% of them found once; the top ten carry roughly 2.5%. Germline V CDR1 and CDR2: SGHRS, YFSETQ. V lost 5 bases, J lost 5 bases, and 10 bases lay in between. There are 13 residues in the CDR3. These data belong to a study of breast tumors, draining lymph nodes, adjacent tissues. The lymph nodes were axillary draining lymph nodes from breast cancer patients. Notes on the study in general: Luminal-like breast cancer showed significantly greater tumor-nontumor repertoire similarity than basal-like breast cancer did. Tumor repertoires ranked between lymph nodes and nontumor tissue in diversity, with V and J gene preferences. Data fit most tumor T cells coming from lymph node, expanding in tumor.

Sample: axillary lymph node tissue. This receptor was taken from a female donor with breast cancer. Some clones in this sample may be carry-over from other donors' samples. V and J are TRBV5-1 and TRBJ1-4, with D possibly matching TRBD1 (6 bases). CDR3 DNA: TGCGCCAGCAGGACAGGCGCCAATGAAAAACTGTTTTTT. This translates into CASRTGANEKLFF. The full variable domain, completed using reference TRBV5-1 and TRBJ1-4, is KAGVTQTPRYLIKTRGQQVTLSCSPISGHRSVSWYQQTPGQGLQFLFEYFSETQRNKGNFPGRFSGRQFSNSRSEMNVSTLELGDSALYLCASRTGANEKLFFGSGTQLSVL.